This TCR beta chain originates from a study of Tregs in tolerant kidney transplant recipients (dated by TCRdb to the late 2010s). As for the study more broadly: Related donors were used in the transplants with nonmyeloablative bone marrow transplantation, and mixed chimerism was transient in the human trials. The study applied TCRbeta sequencing to find donor-specific regulatory T cells before combined kidney and bone marrow transplantation and then followed those same cells after transplant.

Read against the paper, the sample's time point label means: blood sample drawn before combined kidney and bone marrow transplant. Thawed PBMCs were FACS-sorted into unstimulated Tregs (CD4+CD25+CD127-), CD4+ non-Tregs (CD4+CD25-), CD4 cells and CD8 cells. The patients were a handful of recipients of combined kidney and bone marrow transplants from the ITN036ST trial, and samples were available only from these trial subjects. Healthy control blood was processed to PBMCs by Ficoll density gradient and cryopreserved, and patient PBMCs were collected before and after transplant. Turning to this clone: Its specific antigen is unknown. The CDR3 end falls 3 residues outside the read, so it is completed with the germline J gene.

For TCRbeta CDR3 sequencing, genomic DNA from the sorted cells was extracted using the QIAGEN DNeasy Blood and Tissue Kit. High-throughput TCRbeta CDR3 sequencing was carried out commercially through immunoSEQ, with PCR amplification with bias correction and internal controls included. The original methods were these. Unique productive TCRbeta sequences were defined by CDR3 nucleotide sequence when primers matched and otherwise by CDR3 amino acid sequence together with Vbeta and Jbeta genes. Sorting error was corrected by removing sequences shared between sorted populations at a frequency ratio of 2:1 or less, and the remaining shared sequences were assigned to the higher population. Donor-reactive sequences were defined as at least 5-fold expanded in CFSE-low cells versus unstimulated cells, with frequency of at least 0.01% in CFSE-low cells. Repertoire divergence was quantified by Jensen-Shannon divergence calculated from the top 100 TCRbeta sequences ranked by frequency. For samples with multiple sequencing runs, sorting error was corrected separately for each run before the runs were pooled. TCRdb mirrors the immuneACCESS table, restricted to in-frame sequences. Some clones are absent from its copies; in checked studies, under half trace to an unresolved V gene, and the reason for the others is unknown. That table gives V, J and clone size, and the DNA gave D and trimming. This sample's table has entries for tens of thousands of clones. The ten largest clones capture about 0.83% of the sample.

Paper-wide results and their limitations: For some patients the PCR primers changed over time, which made it impossible to compare the samples from those patients at the nucleotide level. Biological reproducibility was not directly assessed, although technical replication error appeared to be minimal. The most biologically relevant and donor-specific TCRbeta repertoire appeared to be identified by expanding Tregs with activated donor B cells. Because the study included only a small number of patients, the results must be confirmed in larger populations and under other immunosuppression protocols. In tolerant patients, the expansion of donor-specific Tregs was greater than global Treg expansion, suggesting that the expansion was antigen-driven rather than nonspecific.

The CDR3 runs 18 residues from the cysteine to the phenylalanine. The DNA has 45 bases, all within the CDR3, and is read from base 1. CDR1 and CDR2, per the germline V gene, are KGHSH and LQKENI. For this chain, trimming is 4 bases at the V end and 1 base at the J end, and the number of junction bases without a gene match is 7. The sequence joins TRBV18 to TRBJ2-5; TRBD2 aligns with 15 central bases. This TCR was sampled from a human donor who received a combined kidney and bone marrow transplant. Specimen: CD4+ T cells from blood, collected before the transplant. CDR3 sequence: CASSRGLAGGRTQETQYF. CDR3 bases read: TGTGCCAGCTCACGCGGACTAGCGGGGGGGCGGACCCAAGAGACC.